The T cell receptor beta chain described here comes from a study of cytomegalovirus exposure and HLA in healthy donors. Study-wide findings and caveats: Previous analysis showed most TCR beta V segments were productive about 90% or about 30% of the time. Later analysis identified 16,951 TCR beta sequences associated with HLA alleles, using a false discovery rate threshold of 0.05. Both high specificity and high sensitivity reportedly marked the classifier's diagnosis of cytomegalovirus status.

Details on this clone: What it recognizes is unknown.

The PCR employed 60 Vbeta primers together with 13 Jbeta primers. Method: immunoSEQ multiplex PCR; TCRdb's copy keeps in-frame clones and lacks some. The sample lists roughly 160,000 clones, around 64% occurring once. Germline V CDR1 and CDR2: LNHNV, YYDKDF (reference sequence). CDR3 length: 15 residues. V lost 0 bases and J lost 2, with 8 bases in between. Sequencing input: PBMCs. The sequence was obtained from a woman in her 30s in good health and CMV-seronegative. This chain links TRBV15 with TRBJ1-3; the D gene is possibly TRBD1 (5 bases). The CDR3 nucleotides are TGTGCCACCAGCAGAGATGGGGGGACTGGAAACACCATATATTTT. It translates to CATSRDGGTGNTIYF.